This T cell receptor beta chain was documented in a study of T cells after yellow fever vaccination. This clonotype has a count of ten or more. The germline CDR1 and CDR2 sequences are SGHRS and YFSETQ. The length of the CDR3 is 18 residues. Trimming removed 0 bases from V and 5 bases from J; junction bases left unmatched: 8. TCRdb re-analysed the 5' RACE reads in MiXCR, keeping a single row per CDR3 protein. The data contain about 180,000 distinct CDR3 sequences, about 6% of them singletons. The receptor comes from a young man who received the YFV17D yellow fever vaccine. This specimen was CD4+ T cells sorted from PBMCs, taken on the day of the first yellow fever vaccination. This sequence joins TRBV5-1 and TRBJ2-3, with 14 nucleotides matching TRBD2. The CDR3 DNA reads as TGCGCCAGCAGCTTGGCCCGACTAGCGGGGGGGCAATTAGATACGCAGTATTTT. It is translated as CASSLARLAGGQLDTQYF.